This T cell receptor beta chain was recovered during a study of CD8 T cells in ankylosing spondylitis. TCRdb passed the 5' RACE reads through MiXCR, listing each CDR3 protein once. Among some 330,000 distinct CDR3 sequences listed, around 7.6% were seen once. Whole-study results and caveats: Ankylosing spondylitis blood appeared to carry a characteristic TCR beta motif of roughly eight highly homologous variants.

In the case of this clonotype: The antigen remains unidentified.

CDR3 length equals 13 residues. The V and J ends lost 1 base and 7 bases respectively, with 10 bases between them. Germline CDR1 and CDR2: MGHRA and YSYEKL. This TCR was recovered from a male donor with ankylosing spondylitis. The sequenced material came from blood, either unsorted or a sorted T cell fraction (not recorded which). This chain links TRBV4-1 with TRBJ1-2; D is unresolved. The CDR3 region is CASSQGIRGGYTF. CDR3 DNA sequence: TGCGCCAGCAGCCAAGGGATACGGGGTGGCTACACCTTC.